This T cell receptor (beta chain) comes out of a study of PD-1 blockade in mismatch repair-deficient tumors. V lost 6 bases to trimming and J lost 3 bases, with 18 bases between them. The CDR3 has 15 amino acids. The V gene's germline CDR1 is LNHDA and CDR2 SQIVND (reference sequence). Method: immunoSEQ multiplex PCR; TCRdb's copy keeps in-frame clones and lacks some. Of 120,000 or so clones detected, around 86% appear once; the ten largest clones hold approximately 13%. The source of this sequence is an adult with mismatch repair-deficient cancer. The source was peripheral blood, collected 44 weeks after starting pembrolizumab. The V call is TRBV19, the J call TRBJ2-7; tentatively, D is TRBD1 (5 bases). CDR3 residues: CASSSSGTGNYEQYF. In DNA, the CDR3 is TGTGCCAGTAGCTCATCGGGTACAGGCAACTACGAGCAGTACTTC.